These 14 T cell receptor beta chains share one sample of origin, sequenced in a study of T-cell reconstitution after alpha-beta-depleted transplantation in children. Unique molecular identifiers featured in how the TCRbeta library was prepared. One entry per CDR3 protein results from TCRdb running MiXCR on the PCR reads. The profile shows around 960,000 distinct CDR3 sequences, 25% to 35% of them singletons. Sequenced here: PBMCs, mostly from graft donor cells, sampled 360 days after TCRalphabeta/CD19-depleted stem cell transplant. The receptors derive from a boy in the first two years of life who had a stem cell transplant for SCID, so the T cells may come from the graft donor.

The rearrangement uses TRBV25-1 and TRBJ1-1; D ambiguous. CDR1 and CDR2 (germline): MGHDK, SYGVNS. The CDR3 contains 12 residues. V lost 8 bases and J 5 bases, leaving 12 bases between the germline ends. This CDR3 reads CASAGVGTEAFF. The CDR3 DNA reads TGTGCCAGCGCCGGGGTAGGAACTGAAGCTTTCTTT.

This clonotype was seen more than once but under ten times. This chain connects TRBV28 to TRBJ2-3; TRBD1 matches at 7 bases. V shed 3 bases, J shed 2 bases, and the junction held 8 bases outside the gene matches. In germline, CDR1 is MDHEN, CDR2 SYDVKM. This CDR3 spans 16 amino acids. The CDR3 nucleotides read TGTGCCAGCAGTTTCACAGGGGCAACGATCACAGATACGCAGTATTTT. Translation gives CASSFTGATITDTQYF.

V gene TRBV5-1 combines with J gene TRBJ2-1, with 9 bases fitting TRBD1. Germline lookup yields CDR1 SGHRS and CDR2 YFSETQ. V lost 0 bases, J lost 10 bases, and 14 bases stayed unmatched. The CDR3 runs to 17 residues. The CDR3 region has the DNA TGCGCCAGCAGCTTGGGGGCGAACCGGGACAGGGTTGAGGAGCAGTTCTTC. This encodes CASSLGANRDRVEEQFF. Full variable domain (missing parts from reference TRBV5-1 and TRBJ2-1): KAGVTQTPRYLIKTRGQQVTLSCSPISGHRSVSWYQQTPGQGLQFLFEYFSETQRNKGNFPGRFSGRQFSNSRSEMNVSTLELGDSALYLCASSLGANRDRVEEQFFGPGTRLTVL.

This rearrangement joins TRBV29-1 to TRBJ1-1; a weak D match, TRBD1 (5 bases). CDR1 is SQVTM, CDR2 ANQGSEA, per germline. The CDR3 totals 12 residues. The V and J ends lost 5 bases and 7 bases respectively, with 14 bases between them. The CDR3 nucleotides are TGCAGCGTTACCCCACAGGTTTTTGAAGCTTTCTTT. Translation: CSVTPQVFEAFF.

In its sample, this clonotype was seen a few times. V is TRBV12-3 or TRBV12-4 and J is TRBJ1-1, with 10 bases lining up with TRBD1. This CDR3 spans 14 amino acids. V shed 7 bases and J 4 bases; nucleotides not matched to a gene: 6. The CDR3 spells CASTSGTGVTEAFF. CDR3 bases: TGTGCCAGCACTTCCGGGACAGGGGTCACTGAAGCTTTCTTT.

The CDR3 bases are TGTGCCAGCAGTCATACCCCGGGGCTAGGAAGGATCACAGATACGCAGTATTTT. Translating it yields CASSHTPGLGRITDTQYF. The chain couples TRBV12-3 or TRBV12-4 to TRBJ2-3; either TRBD1 or TRBD2 may fit D (5 bases each). The V end was cut by 5 bases, the J end by 2 bases, with 23 bases between. CDR3 length: 18 amino acids.

This clonotype occurred many times. This rearrangement joins TRBV4-1 to TRBJ2-2, with 8 positions matching TRBD1. J lost 8 bases, V lost 0 bases, and 5 bases had no gene match. CDR1 and CDR2 from the germline V gene are MGHRA and YSYEKL. The CDR3 covers 15 residues. The CDR3 spells CASSQDPGGWGELFF. The CDR3 bases are TGCGCCAGCAGCCAAGATCCAGGGGGCTGGGGGGAGCTGTTTTTT.

This clonotype was seen a few times. V is TRBV7-8 and J is TRBJ1-1; TRBD1 is a possible D gene (5 bases). CDR1 is SGHVS and CDR2 is FQNEAQ in the germline V gene. The V end lost 6 bases, the J end lost 5 bases, and 10 bases lay between the germline ends. The CDR3 covers 12 residues. The CDR3 DNA sequence: TGTGCCAGCAGGACCGAGGGGACTGAAGCTTTCTTT. Amino acids: CASRTEGTEAFF.

This chain joins TRBV27 and TRBJ2-1; TRBD2 aligns across 11 bases. Trimming at V came to 7 bases and at J to 4 bases, leaving 6 bases not matched to a gene. In germline, CDR1 is MNHEY, CDR2 SMNVEV (reference sequence). This CDR3 region has 15 residues. CDR3 nucleotides: TGTGCCAGCACCGGGGGGACTAGCGGTTACAATGAGCAGTTCTTC. It yields the protein CASTGGTSGYNEQFF.

This clonotype was counted at least ten times. The chain uses TRBV13 and TRBJ2-1; 10 bases align to TRBD1. V shed 4 bases, J shed 6 bases, and the junction held 6 bases outside the gene matches. The CDR3 is made up of 15 amino acids. From germline, CDR1 is PRHDT and CDR2 FYEKMQ (reference sequence). CDR3: CASSSGQGVSNEQFF. The CDR3 nucleotides read TGTGCCAGCAGCTCTGGACAGGGGGTGTCCAATGAGCAGTTCTTC.

This sequence joins TRBV27 and TRBJ2-1; a weak D match, TRBD1 (6 bases). The V end was cut by 3 bases, the J end by 5 bases, with 11 bases between. CDR3 length equals 14 residues. Germline CDR1 MNHEY, CDR2 SMNVEV (reference sequence). The CDR3 loop reads CASSLRYRDNEQFF. The DNA for the CDR3 is TGTGCCAGCAGTTTGAGGTACAGGGACAATGAGCAGTTCTTC.

This clonotype was recorded many times. The V call is TRBV9, the J call TRBJ2-3; no clear D gene. V was pared by 2 bases and J by 0 bases, with 4 bases between. The CDR3 runs 13 residues. Germline V CDR1 and CDR2: SGDLS, YYNGEE. CDR3: CASSVISTDTQYF. CDR3 DNA sequence: TGTGCCAGCAGCGTTATTAGCACAGATACGCAGTATTTT.

As regards this clonotype: The CDR3 does not close with the conserved phenylalanine or tryptophan, likely indicating a read error. The CDR3 DNA sequence: TGTGCCAGCAGCGCAGGGACTGAAGCTTTCTGT. The encoded protein is CASSAGTEAFC. V gene TRBV6-5 combines with J gene TRBJ1-1, with D possibly matching TRBD1 (5 bases). Germline assignment: CDR1 MNHEY and CDR2 SVGAGI. The CDR3 is made up of 11 amino acids. The ends were cut back, 6 bases at V and 5 bases at J, with 7 bases in the middle.

The V call is TRBV7-9, the J call TRBJ2-1; the D gene is possibly TRBD2 (5 bases). Trimming stripped 5 bases from V and 6 bases from J, with 20 bases between. The CDR3 contains 16 residues. Germline V lookup: CDR1 SEHNR, CDR2 FQNEAQ (reference sequence). In nucleotides, the CDR3 is TGTGCCAGCAGCCCGATATTCGGAGGTCCCCCCAATGAGCAGTTCTTC. Its protein product is CASSPIFGGPPNEQFF.